The clone carrying this T cell receptor beta chain was seen once. This CDR3 has 11 amino acids. Germline V gene sequence: CDR1 DFQATT, CDR2 SNEGSKA (reference sequence). Between the trimmed V and J ends, which lost 2 bases and 8 bases, there was a span of 9 bases. This sample is part of a study of blood T cell repertoires in COVID-19. Produced via immunoSEQ multiplex PCR; TCRdb's table is partial and in-frame only. The profile shows roughly 43,000 clones, 70% to 90% of them singletons. Material for sequencing was peripheral blood. The clonotype was recovered from a human donor in a cohort sampled during active COVID-19. The donor label of this sample is uncertain. The J gene is TRBJ1-2, the V gene TRBV20-1; D is ambiguous. This chain's CDR3 is CSARPGYGYTF. The CDR3 nucleotides are TGCAGTGCTAGACCCGGTTACGGCTACACCTTC.